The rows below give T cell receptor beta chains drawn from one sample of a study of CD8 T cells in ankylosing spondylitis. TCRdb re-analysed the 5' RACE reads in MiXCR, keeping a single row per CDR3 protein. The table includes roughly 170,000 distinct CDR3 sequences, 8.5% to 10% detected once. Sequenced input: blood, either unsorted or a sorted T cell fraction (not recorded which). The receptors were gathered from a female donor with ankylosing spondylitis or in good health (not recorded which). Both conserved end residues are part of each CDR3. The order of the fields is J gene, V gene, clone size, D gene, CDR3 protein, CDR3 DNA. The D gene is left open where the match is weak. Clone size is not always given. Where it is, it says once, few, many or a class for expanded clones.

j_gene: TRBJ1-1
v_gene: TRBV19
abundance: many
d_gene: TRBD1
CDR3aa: CAGGTGDEAFF
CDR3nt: TGTGCCGGGGGGACAGGGGATGAAGCTTTCTTT

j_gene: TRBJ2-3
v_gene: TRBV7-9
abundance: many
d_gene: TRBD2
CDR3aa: CASSLQAGGSDTQYF
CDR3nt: TGTGCCAGCAGCTTACAAGCGGGAGGATCAGATACGCAGTATTTT

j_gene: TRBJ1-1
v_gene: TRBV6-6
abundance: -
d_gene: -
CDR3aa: CASSDTFEAFF
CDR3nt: TGTGCCAGCAGTGACACTTTTGAAGCTTTCTTT

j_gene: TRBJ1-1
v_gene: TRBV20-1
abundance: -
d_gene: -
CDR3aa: CSARDFGGLNTEAFF
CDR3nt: TGCAGTGCTAGAGATTTCGGGGGGCTGAACACTGAAGCTTTCTTT

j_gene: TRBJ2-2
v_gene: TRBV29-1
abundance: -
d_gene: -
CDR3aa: CSVETGNTGELFF
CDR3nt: TGCAGCGTTGAGACAGGGAACACCGGGGAGCTGTTTTTT

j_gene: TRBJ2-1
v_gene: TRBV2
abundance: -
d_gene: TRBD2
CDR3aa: CASSDPLAVLEQFF
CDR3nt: TGTGCCAGCAGTGACCCCCTAGCGGTCCTCGAGCAGTTCTTC

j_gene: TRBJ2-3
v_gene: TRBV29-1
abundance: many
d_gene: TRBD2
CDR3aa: CSDMTSFGTDTQYF
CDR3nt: TGCAGCGACATGACTAGCTTCGGCACAGATACGCAGTATTTT

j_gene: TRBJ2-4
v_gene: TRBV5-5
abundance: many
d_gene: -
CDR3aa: CASSLRMETKNIQYF
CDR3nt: TGTGCCAGCAGCTTAAGGATGGAGACCAAAAACATTCAGTACTTC

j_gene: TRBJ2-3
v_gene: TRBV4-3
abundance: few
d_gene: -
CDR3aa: CASSQEVASSTDTQYF
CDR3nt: TGCGCCAGCAGCCAAGAGGTAGCGTCTAGCACAGATACGCAGTATTTT

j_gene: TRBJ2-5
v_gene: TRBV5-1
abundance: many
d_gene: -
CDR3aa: CASSLELQETQYF
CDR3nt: TGCGCCAGCAGCTTGGAACTGCAAGAGACCCAGTACTTC

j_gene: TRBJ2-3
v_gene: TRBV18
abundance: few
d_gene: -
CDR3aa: CASSPLETSGASDTQYF
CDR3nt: TGTGCCAGCTCACCACTGGAGACTAGTGGAGCCTCAGATACGCAGTATTTT

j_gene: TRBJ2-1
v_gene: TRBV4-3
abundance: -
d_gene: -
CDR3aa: CASSQGSGRRDEQFF
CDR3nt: TGCGCCAGCAGCCAAGGTTCGGGCCGACGGGATGAGCAGTTCTTC

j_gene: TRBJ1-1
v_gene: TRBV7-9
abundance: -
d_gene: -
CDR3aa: CASSQGGRTEAFF
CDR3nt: TGTGCCAGCAGCCAGGGAGGACGGACTGAAGCTTTCTTT

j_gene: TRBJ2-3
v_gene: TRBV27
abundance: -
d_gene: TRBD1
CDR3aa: CASSLSHDREDTQYF
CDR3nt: TGTGCCAGCAGTTTATCACACGACAGGGAGGATACGCAGTATTTT

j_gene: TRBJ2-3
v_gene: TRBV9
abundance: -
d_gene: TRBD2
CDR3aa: CASSADGLAGVDTQYF
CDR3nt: TGTGCCAGCAGCGCAGACGGACTAGCGGGAGTAGATACGCAGTATTTT

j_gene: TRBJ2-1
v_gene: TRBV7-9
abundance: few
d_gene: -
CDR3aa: CASSRAVDEQFF
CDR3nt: TGTGCCAGCAGCAGAGCGGTCGATGAGCAGTTCTTC

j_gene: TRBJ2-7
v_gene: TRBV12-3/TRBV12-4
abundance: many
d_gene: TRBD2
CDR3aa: CASSFLAGGGEQYF
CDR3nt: TGTGCCAGCAGTTTCTTGGCGGGAGGCGGCGAGCAGTACTTC

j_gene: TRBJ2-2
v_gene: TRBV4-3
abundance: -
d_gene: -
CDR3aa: CASSQTGQASGSCFF
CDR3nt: -

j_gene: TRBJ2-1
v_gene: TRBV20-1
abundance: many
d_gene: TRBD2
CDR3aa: CSALAGGLENEQFF
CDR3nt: TGCAGTGCCTTAGCGGGAGGGCTTGAAAATGAGCAGTTCTTC

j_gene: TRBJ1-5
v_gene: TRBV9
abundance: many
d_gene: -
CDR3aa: CASSSDGNQPQHF
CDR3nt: TGTGCCAGCAGCTCCGACGGCAATCAGCCCCAGCATTTT

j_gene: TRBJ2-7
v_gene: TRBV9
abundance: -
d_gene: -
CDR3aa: CASSDDEGGTYEQYF
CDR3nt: TGTGCCAGCAGCGACGACGAGGGTGGGACCTACGAGCAGTACTTC

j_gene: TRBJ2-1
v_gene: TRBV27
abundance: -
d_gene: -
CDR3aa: CASSLRGLYNEQFF
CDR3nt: TGTGCCAGCAGTTTACGGGGACTGTACAATGAGCAGTTCTTC

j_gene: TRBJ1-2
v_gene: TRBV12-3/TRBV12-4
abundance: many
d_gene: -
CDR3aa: CASSPGPAHGYTF
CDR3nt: TGTGCCAGCAGTCCGGGGCCTGCCCATGGCTACACCTTC

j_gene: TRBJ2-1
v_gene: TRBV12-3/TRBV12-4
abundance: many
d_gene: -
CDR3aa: CASSSFRDLGYNEQFF
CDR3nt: TGTGCCAGCAGTTCCTTCCGGGACTTAGGTTACAATGAGCAGTTCTTC

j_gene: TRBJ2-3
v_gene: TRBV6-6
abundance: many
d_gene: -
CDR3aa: CAGGTSTDTQYF
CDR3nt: TGTGCCGGCGGTACTAGCACAGATACGCAGTATTTT

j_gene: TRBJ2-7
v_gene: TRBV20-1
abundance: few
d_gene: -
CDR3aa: CSASIWGTRDEQYF
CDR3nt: TGCAGTGCTAGTATCTGGGGGACCCGGGACGAGCAGTACTTC

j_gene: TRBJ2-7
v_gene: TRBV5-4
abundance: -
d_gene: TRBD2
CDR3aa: CASSLGLAPLREQYF
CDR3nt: TGTGCCAGCAGCTTGGGACTAGCGCCTCTACGGGAGCAGTACTTC

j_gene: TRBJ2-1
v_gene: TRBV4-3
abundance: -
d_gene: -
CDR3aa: CASSQEASHNEQFF
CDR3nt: TGCGCCAGCAGCCAGGAGGCTAGCCACAATGAGCAGTTCTTC

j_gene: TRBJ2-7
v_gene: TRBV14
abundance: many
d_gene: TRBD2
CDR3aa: CASSQERSGGRWYEQYF
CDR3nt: TGTGCCAGCAGCCAAGAAAGATCTGGCGGGAGGTGGTACGAGCAGTACTTC

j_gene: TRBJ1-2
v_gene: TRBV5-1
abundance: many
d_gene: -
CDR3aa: CASNGPGNYGYTF
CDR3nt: TGCGCCAGCAACGGGCCGGGGAACTATGGCTACACCTTC

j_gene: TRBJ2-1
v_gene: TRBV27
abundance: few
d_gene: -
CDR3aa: CASSRDKYNEQFF
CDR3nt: TGTGCCAGCAGCCGGGACAAATACAATGAGCAGTTCTTC

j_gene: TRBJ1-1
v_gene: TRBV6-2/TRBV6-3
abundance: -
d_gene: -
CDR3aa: CASSYDLIMNTEAFF
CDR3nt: TGTGCCAGCAGTTACGACCTTATCATGAACACTGAAGCTTTCTTT

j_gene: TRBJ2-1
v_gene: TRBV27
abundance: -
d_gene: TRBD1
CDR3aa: CASSFDRGREQFF
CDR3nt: TGTGCCAGCAGTTTCGACAGGGGGCGTGAGCAGTTCTTC